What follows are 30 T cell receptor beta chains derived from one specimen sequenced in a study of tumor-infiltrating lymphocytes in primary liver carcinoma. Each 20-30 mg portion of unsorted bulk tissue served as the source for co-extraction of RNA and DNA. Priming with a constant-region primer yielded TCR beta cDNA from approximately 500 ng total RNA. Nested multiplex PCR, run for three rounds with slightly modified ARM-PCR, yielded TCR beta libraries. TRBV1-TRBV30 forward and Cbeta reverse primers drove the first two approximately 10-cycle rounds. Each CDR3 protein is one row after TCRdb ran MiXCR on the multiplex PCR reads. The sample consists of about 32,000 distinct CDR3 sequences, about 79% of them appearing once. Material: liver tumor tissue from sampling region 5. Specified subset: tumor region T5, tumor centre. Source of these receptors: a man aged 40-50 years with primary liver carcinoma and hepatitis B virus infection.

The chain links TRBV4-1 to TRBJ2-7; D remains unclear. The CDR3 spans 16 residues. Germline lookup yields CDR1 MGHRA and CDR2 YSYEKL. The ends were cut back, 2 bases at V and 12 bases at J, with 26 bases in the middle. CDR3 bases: TGCGCCAGCAGCCAATCCCTGGCGGAGCCACTTTACGATCGGTACTTC. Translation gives CASSQSLAEPLYDRYF.

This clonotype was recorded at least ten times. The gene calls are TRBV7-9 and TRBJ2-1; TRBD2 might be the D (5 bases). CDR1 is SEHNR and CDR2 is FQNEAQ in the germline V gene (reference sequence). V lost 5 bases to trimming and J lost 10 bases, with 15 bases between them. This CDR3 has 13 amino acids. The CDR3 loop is CASSRPGKTEQFF. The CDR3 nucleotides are TGTGCCAGCAGCCGCCCCGGGAAGACGGAGCAGTTCTTC.

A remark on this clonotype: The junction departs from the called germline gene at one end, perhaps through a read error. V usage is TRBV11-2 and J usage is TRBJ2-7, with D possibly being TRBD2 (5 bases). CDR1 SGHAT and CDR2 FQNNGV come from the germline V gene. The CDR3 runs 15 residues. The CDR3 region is CASSLESGISGERYF. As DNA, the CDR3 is TGTGCCAGTAGCTTAGAGTCCGGGATCTCTGGCGAACGGTACTTC.

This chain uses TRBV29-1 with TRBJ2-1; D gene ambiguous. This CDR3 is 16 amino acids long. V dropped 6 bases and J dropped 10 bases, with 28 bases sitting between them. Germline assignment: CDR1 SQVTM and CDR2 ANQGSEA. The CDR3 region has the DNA TGCAGCGTCGCCAAGCTTCGGCTCTGGTCCCGGCAAGAGCAGTTCTTC. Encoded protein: CSVAKLRLWSRQEQFF.

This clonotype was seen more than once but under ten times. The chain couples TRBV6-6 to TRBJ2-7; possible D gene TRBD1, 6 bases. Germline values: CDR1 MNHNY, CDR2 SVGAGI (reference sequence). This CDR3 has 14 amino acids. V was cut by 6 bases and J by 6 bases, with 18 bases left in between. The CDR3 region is CASRKGHGRPEQYF. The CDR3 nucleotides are TGTGCCAGCAGAAAGGGACATGGCAGGCCCGAGCAGTACTTC.

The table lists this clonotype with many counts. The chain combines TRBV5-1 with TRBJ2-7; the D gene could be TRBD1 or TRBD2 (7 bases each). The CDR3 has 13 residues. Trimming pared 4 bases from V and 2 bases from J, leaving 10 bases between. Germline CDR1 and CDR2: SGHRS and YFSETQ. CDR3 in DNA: TGCGCCAGCAGCCAGGGGGGGACCTACGAGCAGTACTTC. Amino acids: CASSQGGTYEQYF.

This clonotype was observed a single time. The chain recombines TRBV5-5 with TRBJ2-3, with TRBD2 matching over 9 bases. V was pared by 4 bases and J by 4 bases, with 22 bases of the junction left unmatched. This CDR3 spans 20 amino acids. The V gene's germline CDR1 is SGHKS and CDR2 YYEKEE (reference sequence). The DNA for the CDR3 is TGTGCCAGCAGCCCCGGACTGGCTAGCGGGATGACAGGGTTCCCAGATACGCAGTATTTT. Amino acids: CASSPGLASGMTGFPDTQYF.

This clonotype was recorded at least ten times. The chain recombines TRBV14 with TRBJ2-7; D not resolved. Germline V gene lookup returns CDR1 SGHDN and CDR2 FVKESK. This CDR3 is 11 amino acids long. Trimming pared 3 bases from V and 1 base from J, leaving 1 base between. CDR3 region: CASSQSYEQYF. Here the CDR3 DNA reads TGTGCCAGCAGCCAGTCCTACGAGCAGTACTTC.

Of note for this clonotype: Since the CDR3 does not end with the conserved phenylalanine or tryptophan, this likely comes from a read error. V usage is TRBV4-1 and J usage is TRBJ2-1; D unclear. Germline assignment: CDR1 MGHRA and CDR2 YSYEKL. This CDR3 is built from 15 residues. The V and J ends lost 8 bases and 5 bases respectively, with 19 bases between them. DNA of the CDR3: TGCGCCAGCCGCCCGCTCGGTAACAATAACAATGAGCAGTTCTTA. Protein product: CASRPLGNNNNEQFL.

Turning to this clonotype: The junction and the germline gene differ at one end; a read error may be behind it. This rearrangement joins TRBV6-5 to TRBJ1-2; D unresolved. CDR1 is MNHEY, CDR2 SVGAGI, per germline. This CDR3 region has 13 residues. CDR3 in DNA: TGTACCAGCGCACGGGGATCCAACTATGGCTACACCTTC. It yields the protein CTSARGSNYGYTF.

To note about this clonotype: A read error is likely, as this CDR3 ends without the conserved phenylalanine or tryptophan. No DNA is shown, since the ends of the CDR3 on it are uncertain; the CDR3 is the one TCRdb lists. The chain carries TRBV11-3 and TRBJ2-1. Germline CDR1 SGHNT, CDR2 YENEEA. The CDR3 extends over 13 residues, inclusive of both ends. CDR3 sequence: CASSLGAANEQFS.

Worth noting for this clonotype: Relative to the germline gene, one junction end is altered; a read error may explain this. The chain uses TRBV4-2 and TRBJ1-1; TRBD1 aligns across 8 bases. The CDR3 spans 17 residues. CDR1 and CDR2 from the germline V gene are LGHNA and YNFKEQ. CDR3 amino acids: CASNQEYGQGFWTEVFF. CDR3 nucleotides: TGTGCCAGCAACCAAGAGTACGGACAGGGTTTTTGGACCGAAGTTTTCTTT.

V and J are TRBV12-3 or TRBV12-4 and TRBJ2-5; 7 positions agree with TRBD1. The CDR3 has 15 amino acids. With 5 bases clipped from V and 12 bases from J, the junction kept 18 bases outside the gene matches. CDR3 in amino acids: CASSSSTGRQEIKYF. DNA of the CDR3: TGTGCCAGCAGTAGTTCGACAGGGAGACAAGAGATCAAGTACTTC.

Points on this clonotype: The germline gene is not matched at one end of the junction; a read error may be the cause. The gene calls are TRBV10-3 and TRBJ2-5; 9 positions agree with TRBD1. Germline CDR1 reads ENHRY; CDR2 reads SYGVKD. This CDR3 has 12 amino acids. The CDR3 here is CTIGQGSVTQYF. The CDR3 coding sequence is TGTACCATCGGACAGGGGAGTGTGACTCAGTACTTC.

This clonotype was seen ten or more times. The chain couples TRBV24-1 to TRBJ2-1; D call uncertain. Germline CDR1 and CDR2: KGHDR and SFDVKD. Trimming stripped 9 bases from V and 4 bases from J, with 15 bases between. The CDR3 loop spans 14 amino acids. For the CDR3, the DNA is TGTGCCACCTCAAGCGAGGCACGGTACAATGAGCAGTTCTTC. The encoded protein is CATSSEARYNEQFF.

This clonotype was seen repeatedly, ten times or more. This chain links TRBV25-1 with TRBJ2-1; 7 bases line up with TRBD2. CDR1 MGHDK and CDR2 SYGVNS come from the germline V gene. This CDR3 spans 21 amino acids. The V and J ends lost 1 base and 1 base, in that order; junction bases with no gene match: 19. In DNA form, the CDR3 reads TGTGCCAGCAGTGAATGGGGTTCGGATAGAATAGCGGGTGGTTCCTACAATGAGCAGTTCTTC. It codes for CASSEWGSDRIAGGSYNEQFF.

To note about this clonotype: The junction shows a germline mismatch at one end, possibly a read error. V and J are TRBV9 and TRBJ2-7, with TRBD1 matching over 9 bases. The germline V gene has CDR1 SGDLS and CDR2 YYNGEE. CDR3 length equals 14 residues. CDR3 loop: CASSVGTGMYEQHF. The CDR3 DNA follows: TGTGCCAGCAGTGTGGGGACAGGGATGTACGAGCAGCACTTC.

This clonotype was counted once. The CDR3 nucleotides read TGTGCCAGCAGCAGTCCAGCTTGGGACAGTATAAGCTCCTACAATGAGCAGTTCTTC. As protein: CASSSPAWDSISSYNEQFF. The chain combines TRBV5-6 with TRBJ2-1; TRBD1 matches at 7 bases. CDR1 is SGHDT and CDR2 is YYEEEE in the germline V gene. The J segment lost 0 bases and the V segment lost 4 bases, leaving 16 bases of the junction unmatched. CDR3 length: 19 amino acids.

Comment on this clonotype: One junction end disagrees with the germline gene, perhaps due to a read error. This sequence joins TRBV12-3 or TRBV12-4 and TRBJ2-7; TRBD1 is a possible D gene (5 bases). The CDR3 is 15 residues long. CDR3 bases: TGTGCCAACAGCACCGGGCAGGGAACGCACTACGAGCAGTACTTT. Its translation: CANSTGQGTHYEQYF.

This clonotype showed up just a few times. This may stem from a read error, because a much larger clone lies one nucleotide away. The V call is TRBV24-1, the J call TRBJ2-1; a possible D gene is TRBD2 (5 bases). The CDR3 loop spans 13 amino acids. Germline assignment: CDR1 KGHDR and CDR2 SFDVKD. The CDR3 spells CTTSDPTRPEQFF. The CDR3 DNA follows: TGTACCACCAGTGACCCTACTAGGCCCGAGCAGTTCTTC.

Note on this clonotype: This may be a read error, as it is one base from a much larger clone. The CDR3 region is CASSLDRDYDEQFF. DNA of the CDR3: TGTGCCAGTAGTCTGGACCGTGACTACGATGAGCAGTTCTTC. The V call is TRBV19, the J call TRBJ2-1; TRBD2 is a possible D gene (5 bases). The CDR3 is made up of 14 amino acids. Germline lookup yields CDR1 LNHDA and CDR2 SQIVND (reference sequence).

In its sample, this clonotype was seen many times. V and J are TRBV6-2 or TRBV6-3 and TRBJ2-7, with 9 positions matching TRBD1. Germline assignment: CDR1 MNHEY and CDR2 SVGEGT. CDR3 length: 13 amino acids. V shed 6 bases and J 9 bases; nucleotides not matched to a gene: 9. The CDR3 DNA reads TGTGCCAGCAGAGGGACAGGGCGTGGTTGGCAGTACTTC. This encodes CASRGTGRGWQYF.

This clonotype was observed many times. The CDR3 loop is CASSPTRYNEQFF. The CDR3 bases are TGTGCCAGCAGCCCGACTAGATACAATGAGCAGTTCTTC. The J gene is TRBJ2-1, the V gene TRBV7-3; the D gene is possibly TRBD2 (6 bases). Germline lookup yields CDR1 SGHTA and CDR2 FQGTGA. There are 13 residues in the CDR3. Trimming cost V 5 bases and J 4 bases, with 9 bases left between them.

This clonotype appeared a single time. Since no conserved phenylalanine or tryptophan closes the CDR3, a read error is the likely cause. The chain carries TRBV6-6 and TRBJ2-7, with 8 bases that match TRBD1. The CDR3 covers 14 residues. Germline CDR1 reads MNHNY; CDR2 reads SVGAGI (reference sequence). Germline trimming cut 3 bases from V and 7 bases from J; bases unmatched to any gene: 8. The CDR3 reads CASSYGTGGREQYL. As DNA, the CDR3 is TGTGCCAGCAGTTATGGGACAGGTGGTAGGGAGCAGTACCTC.

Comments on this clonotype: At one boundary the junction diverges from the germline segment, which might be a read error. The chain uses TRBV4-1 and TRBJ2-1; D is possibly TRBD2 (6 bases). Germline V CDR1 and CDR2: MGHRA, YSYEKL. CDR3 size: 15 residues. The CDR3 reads CASSQGSGWSNEQFF. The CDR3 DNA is TGCGCCAGCAGCCAAGGTAGCGGATGGAGCAATGAGCAGTTCTTT.

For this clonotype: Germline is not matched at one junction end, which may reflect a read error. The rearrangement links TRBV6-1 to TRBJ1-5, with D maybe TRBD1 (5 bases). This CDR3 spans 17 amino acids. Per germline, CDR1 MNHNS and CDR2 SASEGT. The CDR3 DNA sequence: TGTGCCAGCAGTGTAGAGGAGGGGCGCGGAGGCAATCAGCCCCAGCGTTTT. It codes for CASSVEEGRGGNQPQRF.

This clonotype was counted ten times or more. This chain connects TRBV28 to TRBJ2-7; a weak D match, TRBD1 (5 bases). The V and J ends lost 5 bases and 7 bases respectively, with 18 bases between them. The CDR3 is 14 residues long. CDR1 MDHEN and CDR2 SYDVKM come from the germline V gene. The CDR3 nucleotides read TGTGCCAGCAGTCGAACAGGAAGTCTGAGGGAGCAGTACTTC. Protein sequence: CASSRTGSLREQYF.

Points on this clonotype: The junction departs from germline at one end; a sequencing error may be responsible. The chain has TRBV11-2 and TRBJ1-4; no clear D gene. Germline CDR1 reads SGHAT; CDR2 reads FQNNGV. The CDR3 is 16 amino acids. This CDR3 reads CGSSKTPGGTNEKLFF. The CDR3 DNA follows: TGCGGCAGCAGCAAGACCCCAGGAGGAACAAATGAAAAGTTGTTTTTT. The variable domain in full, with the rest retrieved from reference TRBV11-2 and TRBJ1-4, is EAGVAQSPRYKIIEKRQSVAFWCNPISGHATLYWYQQILGQGPKLLIQFQNNGVVDDSQLPKDRFSAERLKGVDSTLKIQPAKLEDSAVYLCGSSKTPGGTNEKLFFGSGTQLSVL.

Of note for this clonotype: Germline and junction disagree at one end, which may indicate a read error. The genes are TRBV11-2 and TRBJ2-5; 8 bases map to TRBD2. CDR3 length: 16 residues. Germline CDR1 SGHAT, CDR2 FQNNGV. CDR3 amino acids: CVSSQSPGGGKETQYF. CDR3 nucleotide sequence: TGTGTCAGCAGCCAATCTCCAGGCGGGGGGAAAGAGACTCAGTACTTC.

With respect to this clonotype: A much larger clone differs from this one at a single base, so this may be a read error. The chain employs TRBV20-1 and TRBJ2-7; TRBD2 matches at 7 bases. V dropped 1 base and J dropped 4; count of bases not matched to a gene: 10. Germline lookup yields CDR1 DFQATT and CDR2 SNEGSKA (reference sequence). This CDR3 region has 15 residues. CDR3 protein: CSARGGGNDHYEQYF. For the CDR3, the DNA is TGCAGTGCTAGAGGGGGGGGTAACGACCATTACGAGCAGTACTTC.